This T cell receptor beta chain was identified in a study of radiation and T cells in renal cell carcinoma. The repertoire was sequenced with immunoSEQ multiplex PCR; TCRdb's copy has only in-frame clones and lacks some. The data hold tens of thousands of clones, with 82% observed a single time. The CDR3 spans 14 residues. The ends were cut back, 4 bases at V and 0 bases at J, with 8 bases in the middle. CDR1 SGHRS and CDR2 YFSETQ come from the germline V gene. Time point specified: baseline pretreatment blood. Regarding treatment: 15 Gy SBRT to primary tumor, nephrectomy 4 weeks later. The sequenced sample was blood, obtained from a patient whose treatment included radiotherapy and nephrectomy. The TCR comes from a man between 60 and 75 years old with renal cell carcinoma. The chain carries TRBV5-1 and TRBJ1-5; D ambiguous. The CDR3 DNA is TGCGCCAGCAGCCCGGGAACTAGCAATCAGCCCCAGCATTTT. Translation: CASSPGTSNQPQHF.